The present T cell receptor beta chain was sequenced within a study of shared clonotypes between healthy human individuals. Whole-study context: The study used three CD4 naive, three CD4 memory, two CD8 naive and one CD8 memory plate per donor.

This clone came up a few times. The CDR3 runs 14 residues. The naive CD8 fraction comprised CD45RO-negative cells positively selected for CCR7 and excluded terminally differentiated effector memory CD45RA+ cells. The assay ran at deep level. Using immunoSEQ multiplex PCR, the repertoire was profiled, and TCRdb retains in-frame clones only, with some absent. The sample holds some 2,000,000 clones, about 94% seen once. The chain joins TRBV1 to TRBJ1-5. TRBV1 is designated a pseudogene. The sequence derives from a man aged 18 to 35 in good health. The specimen sequenced was naive CD8+ T cells sorted from blood. CDR3 coding DNA: TGCACCAGCAGCCAAGTGGGTGGGGATCAGCCCCAGCATTTT. Protein sequence: CTSSQVGGDQPQHF.